This TCR beta chain was captured by sequencing in a study of regulatory T cells in long-lasting Graves disease. The CDR3 covers 15 residues. This clonotype was found many times. Its antigen is as yet unknown. An end of the junction differs from the germline gene, which may be a read error. Through Arm-PCR of CDR3 regions and iRepertoire HTBI primers, TCR beta libraries were built. TCRdb reprocessed the multiplex PCR reads with MiXCR, giving one entry per CDR3 protein. Of around 450,000 distinct CDR3 sequences listed, around 16% are singletons. Points from the study as a whole: Among samples with persistent disease, TRBV28, TRBJ1-2 and TRBJ2-5 were favored. Possibly, accuracy suffered from the small sample size.

The time point was: newly diagnosed GD, antithyroid drugs for less than 3 months. PBMCs were the source of the RNA used for TCR sequencing. These data are also associated with another study on T cells in Graves' hyperthyroidism and ophthalmopathy.

The chain recombines TRBV12-3 or TRBV12-4 with TRBJ2-5, with 10 bases that match TRBD2. The input for sequencing was peripheral blood mononuclear cells (PBMCs), taken at new diagnosis, from a patient treated with antithyroid drugs. This TCR came from a man aged 40-55 years with Graves disease. The CDR3 region has the DNA TGTGCCAGCAGTATAGCGGGAGGTGGACAAGAGACCCAGTACTTC. Protein: CASSIAGGGQETQYF.